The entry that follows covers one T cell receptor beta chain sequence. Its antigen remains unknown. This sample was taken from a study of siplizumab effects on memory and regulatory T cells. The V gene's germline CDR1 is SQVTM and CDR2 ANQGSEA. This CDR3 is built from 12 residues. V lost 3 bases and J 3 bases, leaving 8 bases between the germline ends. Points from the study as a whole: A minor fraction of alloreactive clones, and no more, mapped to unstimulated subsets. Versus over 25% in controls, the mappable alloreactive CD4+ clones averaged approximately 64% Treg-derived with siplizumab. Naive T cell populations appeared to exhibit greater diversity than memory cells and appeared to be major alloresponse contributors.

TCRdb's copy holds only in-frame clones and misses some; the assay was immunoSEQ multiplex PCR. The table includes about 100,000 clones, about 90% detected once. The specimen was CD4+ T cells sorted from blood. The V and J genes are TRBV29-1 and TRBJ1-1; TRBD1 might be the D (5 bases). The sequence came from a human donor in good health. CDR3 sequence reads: CSVDDRYTEAFF. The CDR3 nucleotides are TGCAGCGTTGATGACAGATACACTGAAGCTTTCTTT.